The TCR beta chain under discussion was sequenced for a study of cytomegalovirus exposure and HLA in healthy donors. Primers: 60 Vbeta forward and 13 Jbeta reverse. Produced via immunoSEQ multiplex PCR; TCRdb's table is partial and in-frame only. The table records some 130,000 clones, 79% of them present only once. Germline V gives CDR1 GTSNPN, CDR2 SVGIG (reference sequence). The V gene lost 4 bases and the J gene lost 1 base, with 10 bases spanning the gap. This CDR3 is 13 amino acids long. The specimen sequenced was PBMCs. V usage is TRBV30 and J usage is TRBJ1-1; D unclear. This clonotype was sampled from a man between 35 and 55 years old in good health and CMV-seropositive. CDR3: CAWTFAENTEAFF. The DNA of the CDR3 is TGTGCCTGGACATTCGCAGAGAACACTGAAGCTTTCTTT.